The 3 T cell receptor beta chains listed next were all sequenced from one sample in a study of T cell responses to AZD1222 COVID-19 vaccine. Assay: immunoSEQ multiplex PCR; the TCRdb copy retains only in-frame clones and omits some. This table has 200,000 to 300,000 clones, 85% to 95% appearing once. The sequencing here drew on peripheral blood, taken on day 0 of AZD1222 vaccination. The receptors here all came from an adult in good health.

The V and J genes are TRBV7-3 and TRBJ1-2; no definite D call. This CDR3 spans 16 amino acids. The ends were cut back, 2 bases at V and 7 bases at J, with 20 bases in the middle. Germline CDR1 and CDR2: SGHTA and FQGTGA. The CDR3 bases are TGTGCCAGCAGCTTAGAAGGGAGACCCAATCGGGGTGGCTACACCTTC. As protein: CASSLEGRPNRGGYTF.

V usage is TRBV7-9 and J usage is TRBJ2-1; D may be TRBD2 (5 bases). Germline CDR1 is SEHNR and CDR2 is FQNEAQ (reference sequence). The CDR3 extends over 16 amino acids. The germline V and J ends were trimmed by 5 bases and 5 bases, with 19 bases remaining between them. CDR3 region: CASSPPVRRRNNEQFF. The CDR3 region has the DNA TGTGCCAGCAGCCCCCCGGTCCGGAGGAGAAACAATGAGCAGTTCTTC.

This clone was seen more than once but under ten times. The chain is built from TRBV9 and TRBJ2-2, with 7 bases matching TRBD2. CDR3 length: 17 residues. The ends lost 0 bases at V and 2 bases at J; junction bases unmatched: 7. The germline CDR1 and CDR2 sequences are SGDLS and YYNGEE. The CDR3 region has the DNA TGTGCCAGCAGCGTAGCCTACCGGGGGGTCAACACCGGGGAGCTGTTTTTT. Protein: CASSVAYRGVNTGELFF.